Below, 9 T cell receptor beta chains from the same sample are listed, as sequenced in a study of T cells in Graves' hyperthyroidism and ophthalmopathy. Regions amplified from RNA transcripts were the TCR beta CDR3 regions. First-round RT-PCR targeting the TCR CDR3 was performed with the HTBI primer set. TCRdb independently ran MiXCR on the multiplex PCR reads; one entry per CDR3 protein. The data hold hundreds of thousands of distinct CDR3 sequences, with about 20% observed a single time. Sequences were obtained from blood. The receptors originated from a young man with Graves' ophthalmopathy.

This clonotype was seen ten or more times. This sequence joins TRBV11-2 and TRBJ2-5, with D possibly matching TRBD2 (5 bases). V was pared by 2 bases and J by 4 bases, with 11 bases between. The CDR3 runs to 14 residues. CDR1 is SGHAT, CDR2 FQNNGV, per germline. CDR3 amino acids: CASSLMDSRETQYF. CDR3 coding DNA: TGTGCCAGCAGCTTAATGGACTCCCGAGAGACCCAGTACTTC.

The genes are TRBV28 and TRBJ2-3; 8 bases map to TRBD2. CDR3 length equals 15 residues. Germline lookup yields CDR1 MDHEN and CDR2 SYDVKM. Germline trimming cut 4 bases from V and 6 bases from J; bases unmatched to any gene: 9. CDR3 coding DNA: TGTGCCAGCAGTTACCCCGGGGGGGGCGGCGATACGCAGTATTTT. This gives the protein CASSYPGGGGDTQYF.

This clonotype was counted between two and nine times. The gene calls are TRBV7-8 and TRBJ2-2, with 9 bases matching TRBD1. V lost 5 bases to trimming and J lost 8 bases; unmatched junction nucleotides: 3. Germline V gives CDR1 SGHVS, CDR2 FQNEAQ. The CDR3 runs 13 residues. Here the CDR3 DNA reads TGTGCCAGCAGCCGGGACAGGGATGGGGAGCTGTTTTTT. Translating it yields CASSRDRDGELFF.

This clonotype was found many times. The chain is built from TRBV30 and TRBJ2-7, with D possibly TRBD2 on 6 matching bases. Deletions cut 2 bases from V and 2 bases from J, with 10 bases between. The germline CDR1 and CDR2 sequences are GTSNPN and SVGIG (reference sequence). The CDR3 sequence is 13 residues long. The CDR3 sequence: CAWSWGVTYEQYF. CDR3 coding DNA: TGTGCCTGGAGTTGGGGGGTCACCTACGAGCAGTACTTC.

This clonotype was found many times. The chain couples TRBV12-3 or TRBV12-4 to TRBJ2-2; D uncertain. V was trimmed by 7 bases and J by 7 bases, leaving 10 bases between them. The length of the CDR3 is 12 residues. The CDR3 sequence is CASTLWGGELFF. CDR3 DNA sequence: TGTGCCAGCACCCTATGGGGCGGGGAGCTGTTTTTT.

This clonotype was picked up a small number of times. This chain uses TRBV29-1 with TRBJ2-5, with D unclear. V was trimmed by 4 bases and J by 3 bases, leaving 3 bases between them. In germline, CDR1 is SQVTM, CDR2 ANQGSEA. The CDR3 is made up of 10 amino acids. CDR3 amino acids: CSVAEETQYF. The CDR3 DNA reads TGCAGCGTTGCTGAAGAGACCCAGTACTTC.

This clonotype has a count of ten or more. DNA for the CDR3: TGCAGCGTCCTTGGGGGTAGCGGGAGTCAAGATACGCAGTATTTT. Amino acid sequence: CSVLGGSGSQDTQYF. The chain has TRBV29-1 and TRBJ2-3; 9 nucleotides line up with TRBD2. Trimming took 6 bases from V and 5 from J; bases not matched to a gene: 12. The CDR3 length is 15 residues. Germline V gives CDR1 SQVTM, CDR2 ANQGSEA.

V is TRBV5-1 and J is TRBJ2-2; a possible D gene is TRBD2 (6 bases). The CDR3 is 16 residues long. Germline CDR1 and CDR2: SGHRS and YFSETQ. V lost 5 bases, J lost 0 bases, and 14 bases lay in between. CDR3 in DNA: TGCGCCAGCAGTCTGGCTAGCGTCCCGAACACCGGGGAGCTGTTTTTT. It yields the protein CASSLASVPNTGELFF.

The chain has TRBV28 and TRBJ2-3; tentatively, D is TRBD2 (5 bases). The CDR3 extends over 14 amino acids. Deletions cut 6 bases from V and 3 bases from J, with 13 bases between. Germline values: CDR1 MDHEN, CDR2 SYDVKM. The CDR3 coding sequence is TGTGCCAGCAGCCATCCCACTAGTACAGATACGCAGTATTTT. It is translated as CASSHPTSTDTQYF.